This TCR beta chain stems from a study of cytomegalovirus exposure and HLA in healthy donors. Study results and caveats: In terms of immune exposure information, only CMV serostatus was available. Usually a TCR sequence was rare, but some public TCRs were found in many donors. Donors belonging to an Asian-associated ancestry cluster reportedly showed fewer N-insertions in productive TCRs than the approximately 640-donor mean, according to what a later analysis found.

Donors likely had unrecorded immune exposures despite being nominally healthy when sampled. The PCR ran on 60 Vbeta and 13 Jbeta primers. Profiled with immunoSEQ multiplex PCR; TCRdb holds only in-frame clones, not every one. The sample lists 100,000 to 140,000 clones, around 73% occurring once. Comments on this clone: Its target is unknown. Other DNA sequences in this specimen translate into the identical CDR3.

Per the germline V gene, CDR1 is SEHNR and CDR2 is FQNEAQ (reference sequence). Trimming removed 1 base from V and 4 bases from J; junction bases left unmatched: 9. This CDR3 is built from 17 residues. The sequencing sample was made of PBMCs. The receptor was isolated from a man younger than 40 in good health and CMV-seronegative. V usage is TRBV7-9 and J usage is TRBJ2-5; 10 bases map to TRBD1. CDR3 residues: CASSLGARQGAGETQYF. The CDR3 region has the DNA TGTGCCAGCAGCTTAGGGGCCCGACAGGGGGCGGGAGAGACCCAGTACTTC.